A single sample is the source of the 16 T cell receptor beta chains below, sequenced in a study of CD8 T cells in Susac syndrome. Random hexamers were used to reverse transcribe about 0.5 to 1 ug of RNA. Each CDR3 protein gets one entry after TCRdb re-called the immunoSEQ multiplex PCR reads with MiXCR. The sample carries under 200,000 distinct CDR3 sequences, 94% recorded once. Sequenced material: CD4+ T cells from PBMCs. The receptors originated from a human donor with Susac syndrome.

V gene TRBV7-2 combines with J gene TRBJ1-1; no clear D gene. V was trimmed by 2 bases and J by 4 bases, leaving 14 bases between them. This CDR3 is built from 15 residues. Germline V gene lookup returns CDR1 SGHTA and CDR2 FQGNSA. The CDR3 nucleotides read TGTGCCAGCAGCTTAACGGTCACTACGGGCACTGAAGCTTTCTTT. It yields the protein CASSLTVTTGTEAFF.

The chain is built from TRBV20-1 and TRBJ2-3, with D possibly matching TRBD1 (5 bases). V dropped 5 bases and J dropped 4 bases, with 19 bases sitting between them. The CDR3 extends over 15 amino acids. CDR1 is DFQATT, CDR2 SNEGSKA, per germline (reference sequence). The DNA of the CDR3 is TGCAGTGCTTTGCTCGGACAACGGGCGGCAGATACGCAGTATTTT. Amino acids: CSALLGQRAADTQYF.

The CDR3 region has the DNA TGCAGCGTCGCCGACAGGGAATATCAGCCCCAGCATTTT. It specifies CSVADREYQPQHF. This sequence joins TRBV29-1 and TRBJ1-5; 7 bases are a match to TRBD1. V trimming: 6 bases; J trimming: 5 bases; junction bases outside the gene matches: 7. Per the germline V gene, CDR1 is SQVTM and CDR2 is ANQGSEA. The CDR3 totals 13 residues. Complete variable domain (other parts from reference TRBV29-1 and TRBJ1-5): SAVISQKPSRDICQRGTSLTIQCQVDSQVTMMFWYRQQPGQSLTLIATANQGSEATYESGFVIDKFPISRPNLTFSTLTVSNMSPEDSSIYLCSVADREYQPQHFGDGTRLSIL.

This chain links TRBV10-1 with TRBJ2-1, with 12 bases lining up with TRBD2. V was clipped by 6 bases and J by 9 bases; unmatched bases: 9. Per the germline V gene, CDR1 is WNHNN and CDR2 is SYGVQD (reference sequence). CDR3 length: 15 residues. The CDR3 sequence: CASSLSTSGGSEQFF. The CDR3 region has the DNA TGCGCCAGCAGCCTTTCCACTAGCGGGGGGAGTGAGCAGTTCTTC.

This rearrangement joins TRBV3-1 to TRBJ2-3; 11 bases fit TRBD2. CDR3 length: 15 residues. CDR1 is LGHDT and CDR2 is YNNKEL in the germline V gene (reference sequence). Germline trimming cut 1 base from V and 6 bases from J; bases unmatched to any gene: 3. The CDR3 coding sequence is TGTGCCAGCAGCCAAGTAGCGGGGGGGTCCGATACGCAGTATTTT. Amino acid sequence: CASSQVAGGSDTQYF.

This chain connects TRBV12-3 or TRBV12-4 to TRBJ1-6, with 9 bases fitting TRBD1. V was clipped by 7 bases and J by 8 bases; unmatched bases: 3. This CDR3 is built from 13 residues. The CDR3: CASTDRGYSPLHF. The CDR3 region has the DNA TGTGCCAGCACGGACAGGGGATATTCACCCCTCCACTTT.

The chain recombines TRBV29-1 with TRBJ2-5, with 7 nucleotides matching TRBD1. CDR3 length: 13 amino acids. Germline lookup yields CDR1 SQVTM and CDR2 ANQGSEA. Trimming cost V 3 bases and J 5 bases; bases outside gene matches: 6. The CDR3 protein is CSVEPGGAETQYF. The CDR3 DNA follows: TGCAGCGTTGAGCCAGGGGGTGCGGAGACCCAGTACTTC.

The chain couples TRBV5-1 to TRBJ1-6, with TRBD1 identical over 7 bases. Germline V lookup: CDR1 SGHRS, CDR2 YFSETQ. V lost 3 bases to trimming and J lost 2 bases; unmatched junction nucleotides: 5. The CDR3 consists of 16 residues. The CDR3 loop reads CASSSTGNTYNSPLHF. The CDR3 nucleotides read TGCGCCAGCAGCTCGACAGGGAACACCTATAATTCACCCCTCCACTTT.

V is TRBV14 and J is TRBJ2-3, with 13 bases that match TRBD2. The ends lost 2 bases at V and 4 bases at J; junction bases unmatched: 6. CDR1 is SGHDN, CDR2 FVKESK, per germline. The CDR3 runs to 17 residues. CDR3 nucleotide sequence: TGTGCCAGCAGCCAAATCCCCGGACTAGCGGGGGCAGATACGCAGTATTTT. This translates into CASSQIPGLAGADTQYF.

This clonotype was observed a handful of times. This rearrangement joins TRBV6-1 to TRBJ2-2, with 9 bases that match TRBD1. The CDR3 has 14 amino acids. J lost 4 bases, V lost 5 bases, and 2 bases had no gene match. Germline CDR1 is MNHNS and CDR2 is SASEGT. The CDR3 nucleotides read TGTGCCAGCAGTAAGGGACAGGGCACCGGGGAGCTGTTTTTT. Protein: CASSKGQGTGELFF.

The rearrangement joins TRBV7-9 to TRBJ2-3; D remains unclear. The V and J ends lost 2 bases and 0 bases respectively, with 9 bases between them. This CDR3 comprises 15 residues. Per germline, CDR1 SEHNR and CDR2 FQNEAQ (reference sequence). In DNA, the CDR3 is TGTGCCAGCAGCTTATACGTCGATAGCACAGATACGCAGTATTTT. Amino acids: CASSLYVDSTDTQYF.

This chain uses TRBV20-1 with TRBJ2-5, with D unresolved. The V end lost 0 bases, the J end lost 7 bases, and 12 bases lay between the germline ends. Germline V gene data show CDR1 as DFQATT and CDR2 as SNEGSKA (reference sequence). The CDR3 runs 13 residues. Here the CDR3 reads CSARDGPAGTQYF. The CDR3, as DNA: TGCAGTGCTAGAGACGGTCCCGCCGGGACCCAGTACTTC.

The rearrangement links TRBV12-3 or TRBV12-4 to TRBJ2-5; D gene uncertain. This CDR3 has 12 residues. V was trimmed by 6 bases and J by 0 bases, leaving 5 bases between them. The DNA for the CDR3 is TGTGCCAGCAGCTTAAACCAAGAGACCCAGTACTTC. Protein: CASSLNQETQYF.

The chain links TRBV23-1 to TRBJ2-2, with D tentatively TRBD1 (5 bases). TRBV23-1 is an open reading frame, and its role is uncertain. Trimming shortened V by 0 bases and J by 2 bases, and 10 bases separated the two germline ends. The CDR3 is 16 amino acids. The CDR3 is CASSQSVQGNTGELFF. The CDR3 DNA is TGCGCCAGCAGTCAATCGGTCCAGGGTAACACCGGGGAGCTGTTTTTT.

This rearrangement joins TRBV12-3 or TRBV12-4 to TRBJ1-1, with D possibly matching TRBD1 (5 bases). Trimming took 6 bases from V and 0 from J, leaving 11 bases between them. This CDR3 is 14 amino acids long. CDR3 sequence reads: CASRRDGVNTEAFF. The CDR3, as DNA: TGTGCCAGCAGGAGGGACGGGGTGAACACTGAAGCTTTCTTT.

This clonotype was detected once. The chain carries TRBV20-1 and TRBJ1-5, with TRBD1 matching 8 bases. The CDR3 sequence is 12 residues long. Germline CDR1 reads DFQATT; CDR2 reads SNEGSKA (reference sequence). V trimming: 5 bases; J trimming: 6 bases; junction bases outside the gene matches: 3. In nucleotides, the CDR3 is TGCAGTGCTGGACAGGGAACTCAGCCCCAGCATTTT. It translates to CSAGQGTQPQHF.